This T cell receptor beta chain was captured in a study of identifying expanded T cells in peripheral blood. Collection occurred without any documented infections or immune events in donors. Per the germline V gene, CDR1 is LNHDA and CDR2 is SQIVND (reference sequence). The CDR3 runs to 14 residues. The V gene lost 9 bases and the J gene lost 5 bases, with 19 bases spanning the gap. For this clone: Its antigen is unknown.

Clones were sequenced by immunoSEQ multiplex PCR, and TCRdb holds only the in-frame ones, with some missing. Found here are 100,000 to 150,000 clones, around nine tenths of them singletons; the top ten hold roughly 8%. Study-level results: Roughly two-week clone count variance significantly increased as total template count grew. Over two and four weeks, about 17 and 20 clones changed, versus 1.2 between replicates.

The receptor's source is a person aged 18-70 years in good health. Sequences were obtained from blood. The gene calls are TRBV19 and TRBJ1-2; the D is unclear. In DNA, the CDR3 is TGTGCCAGCGGCGGTAGGGAGGCGGCGTATGGCTACACCTTC. This gives the protein CASGGREAAYGYTF. Full variable domain (missing parts from reference TRBV19 and TRBJ1-2): DGGITQSPKYLFRKEGQNVTLSCEQNLNHDAMYWYRQDPGQGLRLIYYSQIVNDFQKGDIAEGYSVSREKKESFPLTVTSAQKNPTAFYLCASGGREAAYGYTFGSGTRLTVV.